The 9 T cell receptor beta chains in this list originate from one sample, sequenced in a study of T cell repertoires in cytomegalovirus infection. Each CDR3 protein is one row after TCRdb ran MiXCR on the reads. Of about 740,000 distinct CDR3 sequences in the sample, 30% to 35% are singletons; the top ten hold 18%. For these receptors, no antigen is known. The sample in question was cultured PBMCs, obtained from culture after CMV antigen stimulation. The source is a human donor in good health (CMV status not recorded). Some clones in this sample may be carry-over from other donors' samples.

V gene TRBV6-6 combines with J gene TRBJ1-5, with unresolved D. Per germline, CDR1 MNHNY and CDR2 SVGAGI (reference sequence). This CDR3 has 13 amino acids. The V and J ends lost 6 bases and 3 bases respectively, with 9 bases between them. CDR3 nucleotide sequence: TGTGCCAGCAGACCAGCTATCAATCAGCCCCAGCATTTT. It translates to CASRPAINQPQHF.

The V gene is TRBV18, the J gene TRBJ2-5, with D perhaps given as TRBD1 or TRBD2 (6 bases each). The V end was cut by 3 bases, the J end by 1 base, with 15 bases between. The germline V gene encodes CDR1 KGHSH and CDR2 LQKENI. This CDR3 comprises 16 residues. The CDR3 DNA follows: TGTGCCAGCTCACCTCGGGGGCAGACCGCCCAAGAGACCCAGTACTTC. It encodes CASSPRGQTAQETQYF. The full variable domain, in which reference TRBV18 and TRBJ2-5 provide the parts outside the CDR3, is NAGVMQNPRHLVRRRGQEARLRCSPMKGHSHVYWYRQLPEEGLKFMVYLQKENIIDESGMPKERFSAEFPKEGPSILRIQQVVRGDSAAYFCASSPRGQTAQETQYFGPGTRLLVL.

The chain joins TRBV6-6 to TRBJ1-3; a weak D match, TRBD1 (6 bases). CDR1 is MNHNY and CDR2 is SVGAGI in the germline V gene (reference sequence). V lost 0 bases and J lost 1, with 13 bases in between. CDR3 size: 17 residues. DNA for the CDR3: TGTGCCAGCAGTTACTCACAACAGGGTCTGTCTGGAAACACCATATATTTT. It yields the protein CASSYSQQGLSGNTIYF.

The J gene is TRBJ2-1, the V gene TRBV4-1; no definite D call. Per the germline V gene, CDR1 is MGHRA and CDR2 is YSYEKL. Deletions cut 1 base from V and 6 bases from J, with 7 bases between. This CDR3 is 13 amino acids long. DNA for the CDR3: TGCGCCAGCAGCCAAGTACTCATCAATGAGCAGTTCTTC. Its protein is CASSQVLINEQFF.

The rearrangement joins TRBV24-1 to TRBJ2-1; 7 bases agree with TRBD2. Trimming at V came to 1 base and at J to 5 bases, leaving 13 bases not matched to a gene. CDR3 length: 18 residues. Germline V gene sequence: CDR1 KGHDR, CDR2 SFDVKD. CDR3 sequence: CATSDFGAGGSWNNEQFF. For the CDR3, the DNA is TGTGCCACCAGTGATTTTGGTGCGGGCGGGAGTTGGAACAATGAGCAGTTCTTC.

The CDR3 reads CASSEARRTNIQYF. As DNA, the CDR3 is TGTGCCAGCAGTGAAGCAAGACGAACAAACATTCAGTACTTC. The chain has TRBV6-1 and TRBJ2-4; D is unclear. Per germline, CDR1 MNHNS and CDR2 SASEGT. This CDR3 is built from 14 residues. V dropped 0 bases and J dropped 6 bases, with 9 bases sitting between them.

This clonotype came up a few times. This sequence joins TRBV10-2 and TRBJ2-5, with a tentative D call TRBD1 (6 bases). Germline V gives CDR1 WSHSY, CDR2 SAAADI. Deletions cut 7 bases from V and 2 bases from J, with 11 bases between. The CDR3 has 13 amino acids. The CDR3 DNA reads as TGCGCCAGCACCGCCGACAGGCAAGAGACCCAGTACTTC. It yields the protein CASTADRQETQYF.

This chain links TRBV20-1 with TRBJ2-7, with 9 nucleotides matching TRBD2. V lost 5 bases and J lost 3; bases outside the gene matches: 8. Germline assignment: CDR1 DFQATT and CDR2 SNEGSKA (reference sequence). The CDR3 consists of 14 residues. CDR3 protein: CSAQTSGLYYEQYF. CDR3 bases: TGCAGTGCTCAGACTAGCGGACTGTACTACGAGCAGTACTTC.

The chain couples TRBV5-6 to TRBJ2-5, with D possibly called TRBD1 or TRBD2 (7 bases each). Germline loops: CDR1 SGHDT, CDR2 YYEEEE. V was pared by 0 bases and J by 1 base, with 13 bases between. The CDR3 is 16 residues long. This chain's CDR3 is CASSLGEGAAQETQYF. CDR3 bases: TGTGCCAGCAGCTTGGGGGAGGGGGCAGCCCAAGAGACCCAGTACTTC.